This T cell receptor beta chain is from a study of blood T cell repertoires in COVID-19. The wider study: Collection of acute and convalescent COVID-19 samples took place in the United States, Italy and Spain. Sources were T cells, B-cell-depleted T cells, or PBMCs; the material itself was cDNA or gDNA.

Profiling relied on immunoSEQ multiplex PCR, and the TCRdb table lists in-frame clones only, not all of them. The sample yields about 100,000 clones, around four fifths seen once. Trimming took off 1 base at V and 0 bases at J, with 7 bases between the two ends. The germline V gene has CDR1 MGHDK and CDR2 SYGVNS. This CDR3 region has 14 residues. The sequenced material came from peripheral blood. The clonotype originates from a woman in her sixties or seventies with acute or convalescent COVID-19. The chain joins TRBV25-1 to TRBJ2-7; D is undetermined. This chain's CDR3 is CASSEFGGSYEQYF. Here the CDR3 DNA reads TGTGCCAGCAGTGAATTCGGCGGCTCCTACGAGCAGTACTTC.